These 32 T cell receptor beta chains were sequenced from one sample in a study of metastatic and nonmetastatic thyroid tumors (dated by TCRdb to 2018 to 2021). The method behind the library was PCR. Sequenced on an Illumina HiSeq 4000. Using fastp trimming at Q25 and MiXCR clonotype assembly, TCRdb reanalyzed the public sequencing data and kept in-frame beta chains. The sample profile shows some 6,800 clones; approximately 34% of them were found once. Around 40% of the sample belongs to the ten largest clones. None of the patients had been given any treatment before thyroid surgery. Sequencing was carried out using adjacent normal tissue. The source of these receptors is a female donor with papillary thyroid cancer or a benign thyroid nodule (not recorded which). Some clones in this sample may be carry-over from other donors' samples.

This clone was recorded a few times. The chain has TRBV6-1 and TRBJ2-5; no clear D gene. CDR1 and CDR2 (germline): MNHNS, SASEGT. The germline V and J ends were trimmed by 7 bases and 5 bases, with 23 bases remaining between them. The CDR3 has 16 amino acids. The CDR3 DNA follows: TGTGCCAGCACCGCACTGGGTAGTTCACGGTGGGAGACCCAGTACTTC. This translates into CASTALGSSRWETQYF.

A note on this clone: At one end, the junction sequence differs from germline, possibly due to a read error. This rearrangement joins TRBV6-1 to TRBJ2-6; D perhaps matches TRBD1 (6 bases). The CDR3 contains 18 residues. CDR1 is MNHNS and CDR2 is SASEGT in the germline V gene. In DNA form, the CDR3 reads TGTGCCAGCAGAGAACTACGGACAGTTTTCTCCGGGGCCAACGTCCTGAGTTTC. Encoded protein: CASRELRTVFSGANVLSF.

V usage is TRBV20-1 and J usage is TRBJ2-3; TRBD2 matches at 8 bases. The CDR3 is 15 amino acids. CDR1 DFQATT and CDR2 SNEGSKA come from the germline V gene (reference sequence). V lost 6 bases, J lost 0 bases, and 8 bases stayed unmatched. The CDR3 DNA sequence: TGCAGTGCGGTAACTAGCGGTTATAGCACAGATACGCAGTATTTT. It translates to CSAVTSGYSTDTQYF.

The chain recombines TRBV6-5 with TRBJ2-6; D remains ambiguous. V lost 4 bases and J 0 bases, leaving 7 bases between the germline ends. Germline assignment: CDR1 MNHEY and CDR2 SVGAGI. The CDR3 loop spans 15 amino acids. The CDR3 DNA reads as TGTGCCAGCAGTTTCCAGGACTCTGGGGCCAACGTCCTGACTTTC. Translating gives CASSFQDSGANVLTF.

The chain uses TRBV12-3 or TRBV12-4 and TRBJ2-5; 9 nucleotides line up with TRBD2. CDR3 length equals 14 residues. Trimming at V came to 6 bases and at J to 3 bases, leaving 5 bases not matched to a gene. This chain's CDR3 is CASRAGGLEETQYF. CDR3 nucleotide sequence: TGTGCCAGCAGGGCGGGAGGGCTGGAAGAGACCCAGTACTTC.

V is TRBV6-1 and J is TRBJ1-3; no clear D. V lost 7 bases and J lost 4, with 8 bases in between. The length of the CDR3 is 12 residues. Germline V gives CDR1 MNHNS, CDR2 SASEGT. CDR3 bases: TGTGCCAGCACGGGAGGGGGAAACACCATATATTTT. It is translated as CASTGGGNTIYF.

The rearrangement links TRBV11-2 to TRBJ1-2, with 7 bases matching TRBD1. The CDR3 loop spans 15 amino acids. Per germline, CDR1 SGHAT and CDR2 FQNNGV. V lost 2 bases, J lost 7 bases, and 10 bases stayed unmatched. CDR3 sequence reads: CASSLQGGAGGGYTF. The CDR3 nucleotides read TGTGCCAGCAGCTTACAAGGGGGCGCGGGAGGTGGCTACACCTTC. Filled out from reference TRBV11-2 and TRBJ1-2, the complete variable domain reads EAGVAQSPRYKIIEKRQSVAFWCNPISGHATLYWYQQILGQGPKLLIQFQNNGVVDDSQLPKDRFSAERLKGVDSTLKIQPAKLEDSAVYLCASSLQGGAGGGYTFGSGTRLTVV.

V is TRBV5-1 and J is TRBJ1-2, with D perhaps matching TRBD1 (5 bases). The germline V gene has CDR1 SGHRS and CDR2 YFSETQ. V shed 0 bases and J shed 3 bases, with 12 bases lying between them. The CDR3 has 15 amino acids. CDR3 bases: TGCGCCAGCAGCTTGGAGCTCGGGACCTACTATGGCTACACCTTC. This encodes CASSLELGTYYGYTF.

This clone was counted between two and nine times. The rearrangement uses TRBV28 and TRBJ2-6; D not resolved. Germline loops: CDR1 MDHEN, CDR2 SYDVKM. The CDR3 length is 15 residues. V was trimmed by 4 bases and J by 3 bases, leaving 10 bases between them. This chain's CDR3 is CASSSKYNGANVLTF. CDR3 bases: TGTGCCAGCAGTTCGAAGTATAATGGGGCCAACGTCCTGACTTTC.

This clone was recorded only once. CDR3 DNA: TGCAGTGCTAGAGATTCCGATCTACTAGCGGGAGGGCCCGGTGAGCAGTTCTTC. This sequence encodes CSARDSDLLAGGPGEQFF. The chain uses TRBV20-1 and TRBJ2-1, with TRBD2 matching 13 bases. CDR1 is DFQATT and CDR2 is SNEGSKA in the germline V gene (reference sequence). This CDR3 has 18 residues. V was pared by 0 bases and J by 9 bases, with 14 bases of the junction left unmatched.

The chain recombines TRBV2 with TRBJ2-7; TRBD2 matches at 9 bases. After removal of 9 bases from V and 2 bases from J, the junction contained 11 bases not matched to a gene. The CDR3 is 15 amino acids. Germline V gene sequence: CDR1 SNHLY, CDR2 FYNNEI. The CDR3 bases are TGTGCCAGGAGTCAGTTACTAGCGGGCACCTACGAGCAGTACTTC. Encoded protein: CARSQLLAGTYEQYF.

CDR3 DNA sequence: TGTGCCAGCAGTTTTTACCCCCCCAGAACCCAGTACTTC. Translation: CASSFYPPRTQYF. The V gene is TRBV27, the J gene TRBJ2-5; no clear D gene. Trimming removed 3 bases at V and 8 bases at J, with 13 bases between. The length of the CDR3 is 13 residues. CDR1 MNHEY and CDR2 SMNVEV come from the germline V gene (reference sequence).

This clone was found a few times. The chain joins TRBV2 to TRBJ2-2, with 8 bases matching TRBD2. The CDR3 runs 15 residues. Germline V lookup: CDR1 SNHLY, CDR2 FYNNEI. V dropped 5 bases and J dropped 7; count of bases not matched to a gene: 9. The chain's CDR3 is CASSSTSGSVGELFF. DNA of the CDR3: TGTGCCAGCAGTTCTACAAGCGGGAGTGTCGGGGAGCTGTTTTTT.

As for this clone: The junction does not match germline at one end; this may be a read error. Here the CDR3 DNA reads TGTCCCAGCAGCCCCTTGAGAAACGACTCACCCCTCCACTTT. Translation gives CPSSPLRNDSPLHF. The chain has TRBV12-3 or TRBV12-4 and TRBJ1-6; no clear D. This CDR3 is built from 14 residues.

The rearrangement uses TRBV7-9 and TRBJ2-1; 8 bases match TRBD2. The CDR3 covers 13 residues. Germline values: CDR1 SEHNR, CDR2 FQNEAQ (reference sequence). The J segment lost 9 bases and the V segment lost 5 bases, leaving 6 bases of the junction unmatched. The CDR3, as DNA: TGTGCCAGCAGCGCGGGACTAGTTGGTGAGCAGTTCTTC. This translates into CASSAGLVGEQFF.

V gene TRBV7-9 combines with J gene TRBJ2-2, with a tentative D call TRBD1 (6 bases). Germline-derived CDR1 and CDR2 are SEHNR and FQNEAQ (reference sequence). Trimming removed 6 bases from V and 8 bases from J, with 19 bases in between. The CDR3 has 15 amino acids. The CDR3 loop is CASRPLQGSAGELFF. DNA for the CDR3: TGTGCCAGCAGGCCGTTACAGGGATCGGCGGGGGAGCTGTTTTTT.

This clone was counted between two and nine times. The J gene is TRBJ2-6, the V gene TRBV6-1; 7 bases line up with TRBD1. With V trimmed by 3 bases and J by 6 bases, 5 bases remained unmatched. Germline assignment: CDR1 MNHNS and CDR2 SASEGT. The CDR3 has 15 amino acids. CDR3 sequence: CASSETGSVANVLTF. For the CDR3, the DNA is TGTGCCAGCAGTGAGACAGGGAGTGTGGCCAACGTCCTGACTTTC.

This clone was observed a few times. The chain uses TRBV20-1 and TRBJ1-2; unclear D gene. V lost 1 base and J lost 8, with 14 bases in between. Germline V gene data show CDR1 as DFQATT and CDR2 as SNEGSKA (reference sequence). The CDR3 is 13 amino acids. The chain's CDR3 is CSARVGKERGYTF. The CDR3, as DNA: TGCAGTGCTAGAGTCGGGAAGGAACGGGGCTACACCTTC.

This clone has more than one count but fewer than ten. The chain carries TRBV6-2 or TRBV6-3 and TRBJ1-1; D unresolved. The ends were cut back, 0 bases at V and 5 bases at J, with 13 bases in the middle. Germline loops: CDR1 MNHEY, CDR2 SVGEGT. CDR3 size: 15 residues. The CDR3 DNA follows: TGTGCCAGCAGTTACTCCTGGACTTCATGGACTGAAGCTTTCTTT. Protein product: CASSYSWTSWTEAFF.

This chain joins TRBV5-6 and TRBJ1-6; tentatively, D is TRBD1 (5 bases). Between the trimmed V and J ends, which lost 4 bases and 9 bases, there was a span of 20 bases. CDR1 and CDR2 from the germline V gene are SGHDT and YYEEEE. The CDR3 runs to 16 residues. In nucleotides, the CDR3 is TGTGCCAGCAGCCTGGGACGAGATGAGAGGACTTCACCCCTCCACTTT. This encodes CASSLGRDERTSPLHF.

This clone was seen more than once but under ten times. The chain joins TRBV20-1 to TRBJ2-1, with 13 bases that match TRBD2. The CDR3 is 17 amino acids. The V gene's germline CDR1 is DFQATT and CDR2 SNEGSKA (reference sequence). J was trimmed by 0 bases and V by 6 bases; bases with no gene match: 8. As DNA, the CDR3 is TGCAGTGCCCGGACTAGCGGGGGAACAAACTCCTACAATGAGCAGTTCTTC. Translating it yields CSARTSGGTNSYNEQFF.

This clone is deemed large. The rearrangement links TRBV27 to TRBJ1-2, with TRBD1 matching 10 bases. V lost 6 bases to trimming and J lost 2 bases; unmatched junction nucleotides: 12. The germline CDR1 and CDR2 sequences are MNHEY and SMNVEV (reference sequence). The CDR3 sequence is 17 residues long. CDR3 in DNA: TGTGCCAGCAGCTTAACCGTCCCGGGACAGGGGAACTATGGCTACACCTTC. Amino acid sequence: CASSLTVPGQGNYGYTF.

A few counts support this clone. V is TRBV9 and J is TRBJ1-6, with TRBD1 identical over 8 bases. CDR1 is SGDLS and CDR2 is YYNGEE in the germline V gene. This CDR3 has 16 residues. V was pared by 4 bases and J by 10 bases, with 13 bases of the junction left unmatched. As DNA, the CDR3 is TGTGCCAGCAGCTCATCCGGGACAGGCCCCTTCTCACCCCTCCACTTT. It is translated as CASSSSGTGPFSPLHF.

For this clone: A read error is possible here, since a much larger clone lies one base away. This chain uses TRBV7-6 with TRBJ2-5, with 10 bases fitting TRBD2. Germline V CDR1 and CDR2: SGHVS, FNYEAQ. The CDR3 covers 16 residues. CDR3: CASTRTSGLGGETKYF. In DNA, the CDR3 is TGTGCCAGCACCCGGACTAGCGGCTTAGGGGGGGAGACCAAGTACTTC.

This clone is labeled as medium-sized. V gene TRBV20-1 combines with J gene TRBJ2-1; 13 bases line up with TRBD2. The CDR3 has 16 residues. The germline V gene encodes CDR1 DFQATT and CDR2 SNEGSKA (reference sequence). V was clipped by 5 bases and J by 0 bases; unmatched bases: 4. CDR3 in DNA: TGCAGTGCTTGGACTAGCGGGAGTCTCTCCTACAATGAGCAGTTCTTC. It codes for CSAWTSGSLSYNEQFF.

This clone was picked up a small number of times. J is TRBJ2-1 and V is TRBV12-3 or TRBV12-4, with D possibly being TRBD2 (5 bases). The V and J ends lost 3 bases and 5 bases respectively, with 11 bases between them. The CDR3 has 14 amino acids. The CDR3: CASSFWTGDNEQFF. In DNA, the CDR3 is TGTGCCAGCAGTTTCTGGACTGGGGACAATGAGCAGTTCTTC.

The chain recombines TRBV5-1 with TRBJ2-7, with TRBD1 matching 10 bases. The V and J ends lost 4 bases and 2 bases, in that order; junction bases with no gene match: 6. Germline V gene data show CDR1 as SGHRS and CDR2 as YFSETQ. This CDR3 is 15 amino acids long. DNA for the CDR3: TGCGCCAGCAGCGTCGACAGGGGGCGAACCTACGAGCAGTACTTC. As protein: CASSVDRGRTYEQYF.

There are a few counts of this clone. The chain links TRBV28 to TRBJ2-3; D may be TRBD2 (6 bases). This CDR3 spans 15 amino acids. With 7 bases removed from V and 2 bases from J, the gap between germline ends came to 16 bases. The V gene's germline CDR1 is MDHEN and CDR2 SYDVKM. The CDR3 sequence: CASTPPRTNTDTQYF. CDR3 bases: TGTGCCAGCACCCCCCCTCGGACTAACACAGATACGCAGTATTTT.

This chain's CDR3 is CASSYSGNSNQPQHF. The CDR3 nucleotides are TGTGCCAGCAGTTACTCGGGCAATAGCAATCAGCCCCAGCATTTT. The J gene is TRBJ1-5, the V gene TRBV6-6; D gene ambiguous. Between the trimmed V and J ends, which lost 0 bases and 0 bases, there was a span of 6 bases. CDR1 MNHNY and CDR2 SVGAGI come from the germline V gene (reference sequence). The CDR3 contains 15 residues.

The chain is built from TRBV7-3 and TRBJ1-2; 7 nucleotides match TRBD1. The CDR3 length is 16 residues. Germline CDR1 reads SGHTA; CDR2 reads FQGTGA. After removal of 3 bases from V and 8 bases from J, the junction contained 15 bases not matched to a gene. The CDR3: CASSLMAGGLPEGYTF. The CDR3 coding sequence is TGTGCCAGCAGCTTGATGGCAGGGGGGCTTCCCGAGGGCTACACCTTC.

This clone has more than one count but fewer than ten. A read error may be the cause here, since a much bigger clone is one base away. The rearrangement uses TRBV2 and TRBJ2-7, with 7 bases that match TRBD1. The CDR3 extends over 13 amino acids. Per the germline V gene, CDR1 is SNHLY and CDR2 is FYNNEI. The DNA for the CDR3 is TGTGTCAGCATTGTTCCAGGGGGATACGAGCAGTACTTC. Translated, it gives CVSIVPGGYEQYF.

In its sample, this clone is medium-sized. The V gene is TRBV4-1, the J gene TRBJ2-7; 7 positions agree with TRBD2. CDR1 is MGHRA, CDR2 YSYEKL, per germline. After removal of 2 bases from V and 2 bases from J, the junction contained 9 bases not matched to a gene. The CDR3 sequence is 16 residues long. The CDR3 bases are TGCGCCAGCAGCCAAAGTAACCGGGCGGGGGCCTACGAGCAGTACTTC. It specifies CASSQSNRAGAYEQYF.